This T cell receptor beta chain emerged from a study of T cell responses to AZD1222 COVID-19 vaccine. Study-level results: Most donors were white British, females outnumbered males, and clonal diversity was possibly underestimated. Mapped onto spike, vaccine-associated CD4 TCRs spanned it and were dominant at 160-218 and 743-854.

The CDR3 spans 14 residues. The V gene lost 3 bases and the J gene lost 3 bases, with 9 bases spanning the gap. Germline V CDR1 and CDR2: MDHEN, SYDVKM. Using immunoSEQ multiplex PCR, the repertoire was profiled, and TCRdb retains in-frame clones only, with some absent. The data hold some 130,000 clones, with roughly 90% observed a single time. This clone has a single count. Its specificity is unknown. The genes are TRBV28 and TRBJ1-5; D is unclear. Sequencing used peripheral blood, obtained on day 0 of AZD1222 vaccination. This TCR derives from an adult in good health. The CDR3 reads CASSLTAPNQPQHF. The CDR3 DNA is TGTGCCAGCAGTTTGACGGCTCCCAATCAGCCCCAGCATTTT. Filled out from reference TRBV28 and TRBJ1-5, the complete variable domain reads DVKVTQSSRYLVKRTGEKVFLECVQDMDHENMFWYRQDPGLGLRLIYFSYDVKMKEKGDIPEGYSVSREKKERFSLILESASTNQTSMYLCASSLTAPNQPQHFGDGTRLSIL.